This T cell receptor beta chain was retrieved from a study of control samples from healthy donors and cancer patients. This CDR3 has 13 amino acids. In germline, CDR1 is KGHDR, CDR2 SFDVKD. V was shortened by 1 base and J by 2 bases, with 2 bases between the two germline ends. Using immunoSEQ multiplex PCR, the repertoire was profiled, and TCRdb retains in-frame clones only, with some absent. The sample consists of 90,000 to 100,000 clones, around 85% of them appearing once. This chain connects TRBV24-1 to TRBJ1-5; D is ambiguous. The receptor's source is a man in his sixties or seventies with lung cancer. What was sequenced was PBMCs. The CDR3 region is CATSDFGNQPQHF. Written as DNA, the CDR3 is TGTGCCACCAGTGATTTCGGCAATCAGCCCCAGCATTTT.